The rows below give T cell receptor beta chains drawn from one sample of a study of T cell repertoires in cytomegalovirus infection. Each CDR3 protein gets one entry after TCRdb re-called the reads with MiXCR. The table has around 280,000 distinct CDR3 sequences, 9.6% seen once. Sequencing was carried out using PBMCs. These receptors originate from a human donor in good health (CMV status not recorded). Some clones in this sample may be carry-over from other donors' samples. Both conserved end residues are part of each CDR3. Each record gives: D gene, V gene, CDR3 protein. The D gene is left open where the match is weak.

D gene: TRBD1
V gene: TRBV6-4
CDR3 protein: CASSPGQVFQETQYF

D gene: TRBD1
V gene: TRBV12-3/TRBV12-4
CDR3 protein: CASSRDRWNTEAFF

D gene: .
V gene: TRBV7-3
CDR3 protein: CASSLRPLGGAGSTEAFF

D gene: .
V gene: TRBV7-9
CDR3 protein: CASSLFPRDRTSYEQYF

D gene: .
V gene: TRBV19
CDR3 protein: CASSIVRETYNEQFF

D gene: .
V gene: TRBV25-1
CDR3 protein: CASTPGGRIYGYTF

D gene: .
V gene: TRBV5-4
CDR3 protein: CASSRDGGASVGETQYF

D gene: .
V gene: TRBV29-1
CDR3 protein: CSVALVNEQFF

D gene: TRBD2
V gene: TRBV12-3/TRBV12-4
CDR3 protein: CASSRSGGSPTQYF

D gene: TRBD1
V gene: TRBV10-3
CDR3 protein: CAISAGTGGQTDTQYF

D gene: TRBD2
V gene: TRBV24-1
CDR3 protein: CATSGSSGLDGTDTQYF

D gene: .
V gene: TRBV11-3
CDR3 protein: CASSLTRSDTQYF

D gene: TRBD1
V gene: TRBV7-9
CDR3 protein: CASSLPTGGSAEAFF

D gene: .
V gene: TRBV29-1
CDR3 protein: CSADEGGPMNTEAFF

D gene: .
V gene: TRBV20-1
CDR3 protein: CSAREGTETQYF

D gene: .
V gene: TRBV6-2/TRBV6-3
CDR3 protein: CASTLRRSYNEQFF

D gene: .
V gene: TRBV12-3/TRBV12-4
CDR3 protein: CASSSGRSQYF

D gene: .
V gene: TRBV19
CDR3 protein: CATSRRRESETQYF

D gene: TRBD1
V gene: TRBV6-1
CDR3 protein: CASSPYRGQVIDTQYF

D gene: .
V gene: TRBV5-1
CDR3 protein: CASSLGQVLEQFF

D gene: TRBD1
V gene: TRBV6-2/TRBV6-3
CDR3 protein: CASRIQTGINSPLHF

D gene: .
V gene: TRBV7-2
CDR3 protein: CASSLNGYEQYF

D gene: .
V gene: TRBV28
CDR3 protein: CASTVATDTQYF

D gene: .
V gene: TRBV6-6
CDR3 protein: CASEIADTQYF

D gene: TRBD1
V gene: TRBV12-3/TRBV12-4
CDR3 protein: CASSRADRSSYNSPLHF

D gene: .
V gene: TRBV19
CDR3 protein: CASSAGSYNEQFF

D gene: .
V gene: TRBV6-5
CDR3 protein: CASSYSRQDPGGDTQYF

D gene: TRBD1
V gene: TRBV7-7
CDR3 protein: CASSPGQESEQFF

D gene: .
V gene: TRBV20-1
CDR3 protein: CSARDPGAGQPQHF

D gene: TRBD2
V gene: TRBV29-1
CDR3 protein: CSVEILAAGETQYF

D gene: .
V gene: TRBV7-3
CDR3 protein: CASSLGGGMAEAFF

D gene: .
V gene: TRBV6-2/TRBV6-3
CDR3 protein: CASSYPDVAPRDTQYF

D gene: .
V gene: TRBV4-3
CDR3 protein: CASSQEISPSYNEQFF

D gene: TRBD2
V gene: TRBV20-1
CDR3 protein: CSARSKMRGTSDISYEQYF

D gene: .
V gene: TRBV6-5
CDR3 protein: CASSYQGRVWSPLHF

D gene: .
V gene: TRBV5-1
CDR3 protein: CASSLNDGRAGNTIYF

D gene: .
V gene: TRBV12-3/TRBV12-4
CDR3 protein: CASTISGSEQFF

D gene: .
V gene: TRBV25-1
CDR3 protein: CASSDRRGTAYGYTF

D gene: TRBD1
V gene: TRBV20-1
CDR3 protein: CSGEGGVGYGYTF

D gene: .
V gene: TRBV28
CDR3 protein: CASNYRAGGYTF

D gene: .
V gene: TRBV20-1
CDR3 protein: CSARDGGFSNQPQHF